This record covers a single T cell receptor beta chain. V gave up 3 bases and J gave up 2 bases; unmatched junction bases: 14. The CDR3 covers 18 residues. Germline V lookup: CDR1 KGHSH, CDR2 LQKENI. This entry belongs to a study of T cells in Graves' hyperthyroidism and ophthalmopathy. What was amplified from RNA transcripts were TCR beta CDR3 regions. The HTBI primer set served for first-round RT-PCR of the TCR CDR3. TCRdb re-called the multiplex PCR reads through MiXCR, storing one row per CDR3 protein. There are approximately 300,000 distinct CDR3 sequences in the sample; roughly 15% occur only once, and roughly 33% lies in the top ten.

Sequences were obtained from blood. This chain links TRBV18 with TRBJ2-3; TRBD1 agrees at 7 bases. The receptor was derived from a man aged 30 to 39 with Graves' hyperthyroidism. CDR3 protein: CASSPPRGEQGITDTQYF. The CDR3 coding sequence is TGTGCCAGCTCACCTCCGAGGGGTGAACAGGGGATCACAGATACGCAGTATTTT.